This TCR beta chain was obtained from a study of blood T cells in healthy people across ages. V lost 8 bases to trimming and J lost 0 bases; unmatched junction nucleotides: 10. CDR3 length: 16 amino acids. Germline CDR1 is MNHEY and CDR2 is SVGEGT. General observations from the study: Long-lived donors had more naive CD4+ cells and higher diversity than aged donors.

Peripheral blood was drawn, around 9.4 milliliters per donor. The amount of total RNA extracted per sample was at least 6 micrograms. As for this clonotype: What it binds is unknown.

For the second PCR, which ran for roughly 7 to 11 cycles, a sample-barcoded 5' primer and a J-beta primer mix were used. Via MiXCR, TCRdb re-called the 5' RACE reads, giving one row per CDR3 protein. Among hundreds of thousands of distinct CDR3 sequences listed, about 56% were seen once. The sample consisted of blood. The chain joins TRBV6-2 or TRBV6-3 to TRBJ1-5, with 7 positions matching TRBD1. This TCR was recovered from a middle-aged man in good health. This CDR3 reads CASVERTGISNQPQHF. The CDR3 DNA is TGTGCCAGCGTTGAGAGGACAGGTATTAGCAATCAGCCCCAGCATTTT.